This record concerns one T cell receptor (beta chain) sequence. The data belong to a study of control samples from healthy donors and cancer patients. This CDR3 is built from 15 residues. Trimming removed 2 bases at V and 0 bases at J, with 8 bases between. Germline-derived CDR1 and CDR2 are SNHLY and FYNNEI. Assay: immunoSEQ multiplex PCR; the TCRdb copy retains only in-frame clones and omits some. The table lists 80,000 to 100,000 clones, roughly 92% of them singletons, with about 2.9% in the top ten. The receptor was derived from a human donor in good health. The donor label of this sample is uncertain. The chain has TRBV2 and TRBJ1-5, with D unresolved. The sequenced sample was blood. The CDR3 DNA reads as TGTGCCAGCAGTGAATCTCGGGATAGCAATCAGCCCCAGCATTTT. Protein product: CASSESRDSNQPQHF.